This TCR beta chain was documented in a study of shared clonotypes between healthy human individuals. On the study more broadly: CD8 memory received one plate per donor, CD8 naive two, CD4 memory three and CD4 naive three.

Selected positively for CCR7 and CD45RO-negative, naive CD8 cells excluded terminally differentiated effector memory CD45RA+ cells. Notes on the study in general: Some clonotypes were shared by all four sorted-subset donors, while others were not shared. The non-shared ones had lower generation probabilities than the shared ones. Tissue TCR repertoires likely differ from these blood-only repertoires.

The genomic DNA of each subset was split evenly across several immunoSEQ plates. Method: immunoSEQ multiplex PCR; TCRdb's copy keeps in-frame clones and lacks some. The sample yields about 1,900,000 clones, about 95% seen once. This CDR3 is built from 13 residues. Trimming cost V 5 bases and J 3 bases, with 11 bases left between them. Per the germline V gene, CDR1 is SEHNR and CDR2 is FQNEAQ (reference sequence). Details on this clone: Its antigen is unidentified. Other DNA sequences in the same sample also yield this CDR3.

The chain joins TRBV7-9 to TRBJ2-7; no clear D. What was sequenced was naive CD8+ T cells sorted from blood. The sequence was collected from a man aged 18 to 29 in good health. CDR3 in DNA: TGTGCCAGCAGCCCAACTGGGTACTACGAGCAGTACTTC. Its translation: CASSPTGYYEQYF.